These 20 T cell receptor beta chains were sequenced from one sample in a study of cytomegalovirus exposure and HLA in healthy donors. It was with 60 Vbeta and 13 Jbeta primers that the PCR ran. Assay: immunoSEQ multiplex PCR; the TCRdb copy retains only in-frame clones and omits some. This repertoire shows a few hundred thousand clones, under 80% found once; its top ten account for about 2.2%. Sequencing was performed on PBMCs. Receptor source: a female donor in good health and CMV-seronegative.

The rearrangement uses TRBV27 and TRBJ2-7, with TRBD2 as a possible D gene (6 bases). This CDR3 is built from 14 residues. CDR1 is MNHEY and CDR2 is SMNVEV in the germline V gene (reference sequence). Trimming shortened V by 5 bases and J by 5 bases, and 16 bases separated the two germline ends. The CDR3 coding sequence is TGTGCCAGCAGTCCCACGACTAGTTTAAACGAGCAGTACTTC. Its translation is CASSPTTSLNEQYF.

The chain joins TRBV29-1 to TRBJ2-5, with TRBD1 matching 8 bases. CDR1 SQVTM and CDR2 ANQGSEA come from the germline V gene. The CDR3 covers 14 residues. V shed 3 bases, J shed 3 bases, and the junction held 6 bases outside the gene matches. The CDR3 loop is CSVELGTGKETQYF. In nucleotides, the CDR3 is TGCAGCGTTGAGCTAGGGACAGGAAAAGAGACCCAGTACTTC.

V and J are TRBV9 and TRBJ2-2; 11 bases align to TRBD2. The CDR3 length is 16 residues. J lost 1 base, V lost 4 bases, and 3 bases had no gene match. Looked up from germline, CDR1 is SGDLS and CDR2 is YYNGEE. The CDR3 reads CASSPLAGGNTGELFF. The CDR3, as DNA: TGTGCCAGCAGCCCTCTAGCGGGAGGGAACACCGGGGAGCTGTTTTTT.

This clone has only one observation. The gene calls are TRBV7-8 and TRBJ1-3; TRBD1 aligns across 8 bases. CDR1 is SGHVS and CDR2 is FQNEAQ in the germline V gene. V lost 4 bases to trimming and J lost 4 bases; unmatched junction nucleotides: 6. CDR3 size: 15 residues. The CDR3 bases are TGTGCCAGCAGCTCAACGACAGGGGTCGGAAACACCATATATTTT. Its translation: CASSSTTGVGNTIYF. Based on the CDR3 plus reference TRBV7-8 and TRBJ1-3, the full variable domain is GAGVSQSPRYKVAKRGQDVALRCDPISGHVSLFWYQQALGQGPEFLTYFQNEAQLDKSGLPSDRFFAERPEGSVSTLKIQRTQQEDSAVYLCASSSTTGVGNTIYFGEGSWLTVV.

The chain employs TRBV5-1 and TRBJ2-3; 7 bases agree with TRBD2. Per the germline V gene, CDR1 is SGHRS and CDR2 is YFSETQ. The CDR3 is 15 residues long. The ends lost 0 bases at V and 1 base at J; junction bases unmatched: 2. CDR3 amino acids: CASSLDGRGTDTQYF. CDR3 coding DNA: TGCGCCAGCAGCTTGGATGGGAGGGGCACAGATACGCAGTATTTT.

The sample holds one count of this clone. This chain joins TRBV28 and TRBJ2-1, with D maybe TRBD2 (6 bases). CDR3 length equals 15 residues. V was pared by 5 bases and J by 3 bases, with 14 bases between. Germline values: CDR1 MDHEN, CDR2 SYDVKM. For the CDR3, the DNA is TGTGCCAGCAGTCAAGCCGGGACTTTCTACAATGAGCAGTTCTTC. This sequence encodes CASSQAGTFYNEQFF.

The chain uses TRBV5-1 and TRBJ2-5; TRBD1 matches 9 bases. Germline V gives CDR1 SGHRS, CDR2 YFSETQ. CDR3 length: 15 residues. The V gene end was trimmed by 2 bases and the J gene end by 4 bases; junction bases not matched to a gene: 6. CDR3 residues: CASSLAQGARETQYF. The CDR3 DNA is TGCGCCAGCAGCTTAGCACAGGGGGCGCGAGAGACCCAGTACTTC.

The chain combines TRBV6-5 with TRBJ2-1; TRBD2 might be the D (6 bases). The germline V gene encodes CDR1 MNHEY and CDR2 SVGAGI. V shed 2 bases and J shed 7 bases, with 15 bases lying between them. This CDR3 spans 15 amino acids. The CDR3 sequence: CASSYGRLEGNEQFF. In DNA, the CDR3 is TGTGCCAGCAGTTACGGGAGACTAGAGGGAAATGAGCAGTTCTTC.

J is TRBJ2-7 and V is TRBV5-1; 8 positions agree with TRBD2. The CDR3 is 15 residues long. Germline assignment: CDR1 SGHRS and CDR2 YFSETQ. The J segment lost 0 bases and the V segment lost 1 base, leaving 3 bases of the junction unmatched. Here the CDR3 reads CASSLILAGSYEQYF. CDR3 bases: TGCGCCAGCAGCTTGATCCTAGCGGGCTCCTACGAGCAGTACTTC.

V is TRBV5-6 and J is TRBJ1-4; D not resolved. Germline loops: CDR1 SGHDT, CDR2 YYEEEE. This CDR3 is 12 amino acids long. V was trimmed by 0 bases and J by 11 bases, leaving 8 bases between them. The CDR3 coding sequence is TGTGCCAGCAGCTTGGGGGCCGGCAAACTGTTTTTT. It is translated as CASSLGAGKLFF. Full variable domain (rest looked up from reference TRBV5-6 and TRBJ1-4): DAGVTQSPTHLIKTRGQQVTLRCSPKSGHDTVSWYQQALGQGPQFIFQYYEEEERQRGNFPDRFSGHQFPNYSSELNVNALLLGDSALYLCASSLGAGKLFFGSGTQLSVL.

The chain uses TRBV7-2 and TRBJ1-1, with 11 nucleotides matching TRBD1. The germline CDR1 and CDR2 sequences are SGHTA and FQGNSA. This CDR3 has 14 residues. The J segment lost 5 bases and the V segment lost 4 bases, leaving 3 bases of the junction unmatched. The chain's CDR3 is CASSSGTGGTEAFF. In nucleotides, the CDR3 is TGTGCCAGCAGCTCCGGGACAGGGGGAACTGAAGCTTTCTTT.

This sequence joins TRBV27 and TRBJ2-7, with D uncertain. Trimming removed 6 bases at V and 2 bases at J, with 11 bases between. This CDR3 region has 13 residues. Germline CDR1 and CDR2: MNHEY and SMNVEV (reference sequence). CDR3 coding DNA: TGTGCCAGCAGCAATTACTCCCCCTACGAGCAGTACTTC. This gives the protein CASSNYSPYEQYF.

The rearrangement joins TRBV2 to TRBJ2-7; the match to TRBD1 covers 12 bases. Germline values: CDR1 SNHLY, CDR2 FYNNEI. The CDR3 is 15 residues long. J lost 6 bases, V lost 4 bases, and 7 bases had no gene match. The chain's CDR3 is CASSAGQGARGEQYF. The CDR3, as DNA: TGTGCCAGCAGTGCGGGACAGGGGGCCCGTGGCGAGCAGTACTTC. Together with reference TRBV2 and TRBJ2-7, the CDR3 gives the full variable domain: EPEVTQTPSHQVTQMGQEVILRCVPISNHLYFYWYRQILGQKVEFLVSFYNNEISEKSEIFDDQFSVERPDGSNFTLKIRSTKLEDSAMYFCASSAGQGARGEQYFGPGTRLTVT.

The chain recombines TRBV19 with TRBJ2-7; D is uncertain. The ends were cut back, 3 bases at V and 0 bases at J, with 6 bases in the middle. The CDR3 extends over 13 amino acids. Looked up from germline, CDR1 is LNHDA and CDR2 is SQIVND (reference sequence). The CDR3 spells CASSMGISYEQYF. The DNA for the CDR3 is TGTGCCAGTAGTATGGGCATCTCCTACGAGCAGTACTTC.

The gene calls are TRBV5-6 and TRBJ2-3; possibly TRBD1 for D (6 bases). CDR3 size: 15 residues. V lost 5 bases, J lost 5 bases, and 18 bases lay in between. CDR1 is SGHDT and CDR2 is YYEEEE in the germline V gene. DNA for the CDR3: TGTGCCAGCAGAGTCAGGGGTTGGGGGATAGATACGCAGTATTTT. The encoded protein is CASRVRGWGIDTQYF.

V is TRBV6-1 and J is TRBJ2-5; unclear D gene. The germline V gene has CDR1 MNHNS and CDR2 SASEGT. Trimming left V 6 bases short and J 4 bases short, with 12 bases between. The CDR3 consists of 13 residues. The CDR3 sequence is CASRAGVLETQYF. The CDR3 DNA sequence: TGTGCCAGCAGGGCAGGCGTTCTAGAGACCCAGTACTTC.

The J gene is TRBJ2-7, the V gene TRBV27; 8 bases agree with TRBD1. The CDR3 totals 14 residues. Germline V gives CDR1 MNHEY, CDR2 SMNVEV (reference sequence). V gave up 5 bases and J gave up 2 bases; unmatched junction bases: 5. CDR3 sequence reads: CASSRDRLAYEQYF. Here the CDR3 DNA reads TGTGCCAGCAGTCGGGACAGGCTTGCCTACGAGCAGTACTTC.

The chain couples TRBV6-1 to TRBJ1-3; tentatively, D is TRBD1 (5 bases). The CDR3 spans 10 residues. V dropped 10 bases and J dropped 8 bases, with 9 bases sitting between them. Germline V lookup: CDR1 MNHNS, CDR2 SASEGT. In DNA form, the CDR3 reads TGTGCCATCTGGGGGGACACCATATATTTT. Protein: CAIWGDTIYF.

The genes are TRBV2 and TRBJ2-7, with TRBD2 matching over 15 bases. The CDR3 is 14 residues long. The V gene end was trimmed by 6 bases and the J gene end by 4 bases; junction bases not matched to a gene: 1. Germline CDR1 is SNHLY and CDR2 is FYNNEI. The CDR3 nucleotides read TGTGCCAGCAGAGGACTAGCGGGAGGGTACGAGCAGTACTTC. This translates into CASRGLAGGYEQYF.

On this clone itself: A junction end diverges from the germline sequence, so it may reflect a read error. This rearrangement joins TRBV7-9 to TRBJ2-2; TRBD2 aligns across 10 bases. The germline gives CDR1 SEHNR, CDR2 FQNEAQ (reference sequence). The CDR3 is made up of 16 amino acids. The CDR3 nucleotides are TGTTCCAGCAGCTCCGGACTAGCGGAGAACACCGGGGAGCTGTTTTTT. This gives the protein CSSSSGLAENTGELFF. Looking up the rest from reference TRBV7-9 and TRBJ2-2 gives the full variable domain: DTGVSQNPRHKITKRGQNVTFRCDPISEHNRLYWYRQTLGQGPEFLTYFQNEAQLEKSRLLSDRFSAERPKGSFSTLEIQRTEQGDSAMYLCSSSSGLAENTGELFFGEGSRLTVL.